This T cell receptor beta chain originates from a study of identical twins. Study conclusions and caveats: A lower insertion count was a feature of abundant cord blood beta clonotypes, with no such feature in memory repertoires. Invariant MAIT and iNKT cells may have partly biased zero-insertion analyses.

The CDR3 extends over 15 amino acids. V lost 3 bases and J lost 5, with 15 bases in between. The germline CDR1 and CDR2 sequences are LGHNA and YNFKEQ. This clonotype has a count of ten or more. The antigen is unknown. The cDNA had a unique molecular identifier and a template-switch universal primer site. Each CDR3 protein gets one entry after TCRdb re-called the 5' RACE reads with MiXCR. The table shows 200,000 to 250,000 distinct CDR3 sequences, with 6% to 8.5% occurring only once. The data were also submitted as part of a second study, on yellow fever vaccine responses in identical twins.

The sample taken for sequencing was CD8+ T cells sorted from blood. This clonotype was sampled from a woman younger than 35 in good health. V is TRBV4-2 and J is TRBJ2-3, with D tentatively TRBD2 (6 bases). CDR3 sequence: CASSQLSGVGDTQYF. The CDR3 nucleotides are TGTGCCAGCAGCCAGCTCTCGGGGGTAGGAGATACGCAGTATTTT.